Below are 9 T cell receptor beta chains sequenced from a single sample in a study of post-analysis software for immune sequencing data (dated by TCRdb to 2014 to 2015). What the research found in general, with its limitations: Significantly higher frequencies in patients than in controls were found for five or six TRBV segments, including TRBV5-6, TRBV5-1 and TRBV20-1.

Library construction relied on PCR. Sequencing instrument: Illumina HiSeq 2500. Unique molecular identifiers were incorporated into TCR beta cDNA libraries to reduce PCR and sequencing biases. TCRdb redid the processing of the public reads, applying fastp at Q25 and MiXCR, and retained in-frame beta chains. Rows with a matching CDR3 protein are joined into one entry that keeps the most common DNA and genes. The sample yields approximately 630,000 distinct CDR3 sequences; 55% to 70% were counted once. The leading ten clones occupy 10% to 12% of the sample. No antigen has been assigned to these receptors. Input material: blood. Receptors originate from a girl aged 2 to 9 with multiple sclerosis.

The V gene is TRBV5-6, the J gene TRBJ2-7; 9 nucleotides match TRBD1. The CDR3 runs 14 residues. The V segment lost 4 bases and the J segment 5 bases; nucleotides outside the gene matches: 7. The germline CDR1 and CDR2 sequences are SGHDT and YYEEEE. The CDR3 region has the DNA TGTGCCAGCAGCCTGGGACAGGGTTTCCACGAGCAGTACTTC. This encodes CASSLGQGFHEQYF.

The CDR3 coding sequence is TGCGCCAGCAGCTTGAATAGCGGGTCCCCCAATGAGCAGTTCTTC. Protein: CASSLNSGSPNEQFF. This chain uses TRBV5-1 with TRBJ2-1; 7 bases map to TRBD2. The trim removed 1 base at V and 6 bases at J, leaving 7 bases unmatched. This CDR3 has 15 residues. The germline V gene has CDR1 SGHRS and CDR2 YFSETQ. Combining the CDR3 with reference TRBV5-1 and TRBJ2-1 gives the whole variable domain KAGVTQTPRYLIKTRGQQVTLSCSPISGHRSVSWYQQTPGQGLQFLFEYFSETQRNKGNFPGRFSGRQFSNSRSEMNVSTLELGDSALYLCASSLNSGSPNEQFFGPGTRLTVL.

The J gene is TRBJ1-2, the V gene TRBV29-1; possibly TRBD1 for D (5 bases). CDR1 is SQVTM and CDR2 is ANQGSEA in the germline V gene. This CDR3 spans 15 amino acids. V lost 4 bases and J 0 bases, leaving 15 bases between the germline ends. The CDR3: CSVGGSSLANYGYTF. The CDR3 DNA sequence: TGCAGCGTTGGGGGCAGTTCCCTCGCTAACTATGGCTACACCTTC.

The J gene is TRBJ2-7, the V gene TRBV3-1, with a possible D match to TRBD1 (7 bases). V shed 0 bases and J shed 3 bases, with 15 bases lying between them. Looked up from germline, CDR1 is LGHDT and CDR2 is YNNKEL (reference sequence). This CDR3 region has 16 residues. The CDR3 spells CASSQDPAGQSYEQYF. In DNA form, the CDR3 reads TGTGCCAGCAGCCAAGATCCTGCGGGACAGAGCTACGAGCAGTACTTC.

In regard to this clonotype: One end of the junction fails to match germline, which may point to a read error. The gene calls are TRBV19 and TRBJ1-1; the D gene is possibly TRBD1 (6 bases). CDR1 is LNHDA and CDR2 is SQIVND in the germline V gene (reference sequence). This CDR3 contains 13 residues. CDR3 amino acids: CASSIEGDTEAFF. The CDR3 region has the DNA TGTGCCAGTAGTATTGAGGGGGACACGGAAGCTTTCTTT.

This chain uses TRBV10-3 with TRBJ2-3; TRBD2 matches 7 bases. CDR3 length equals 15 residues. Trimming at V came to 6 bases and at J to 3 bases, leaving 9 bases not matched to a gene. Germline V gene lookup returns CDR1 ENHRY and CDR2 SYGVKD. CDR3 in amino acids: CAIRGYGGRTDTQYF. CDR3 DNA: TGTGCCATCAGGGGGTACGGGGGGAGAACAGATACGCAGTATTTT.

The V call is TRBV7-2, the J call TRBJ2-5; 7 positions match TRBD1. CDR3 length: 14 amino acids. Trimming cost V 1 base and J 12 bases; bases outside gene matches: 11. Germline V gives CDR1 SGHTA, CDR2 FQGNSA. CDR3 DNA sequence: TGTGCCAGCAGCTTAGAAGGAATTGGGACAGTGAAGTACTTC. Translated: CASSLEGIGTVKYF.

The genes are TRBV5-5 and TRBJ1-5, with a possible D match to TRBD1 (5 bases). The V end was cut by 0 bases, the J end by 6 bases, with 16 bases between. The CDR3 length is 16 residues. In germline, CDR1 is SGHKS, CDR2 YYEKEE (reference sequence). For the CDR3, the DNA is TGTGCCAGCAGCTTGGATGGGGCCCCACGGGCTCAGCCCCAGCATTTT. Translation: CASSLDGAPRAQPQHF. Using reference TRBV5-5 and TRBJ1-5 for the parts outside the CDR3, the full variable domain is DAGVTQSPTHLIKTRGQQVTLRCSPISGHKSVSWYQQVLGQGPQFIFQYYEKEERGRGNFPDRFSARQFPNYSSELNVNALLLGDSALYLCASSLDGAPRAQPQHFGDGTRLSIL.

The genes are TRBV20-1 and TRBJ1-2; a weak D match, TRBD1 (6 bases). Trimming removed 6 bases at V and 7 bases at J, with 15 bases between. CDR3 length: 12 amino acids. CDR1 and CDR2 from the germline V gene are DFQATT and SNEGSKA (reference sequence). The CDR3 reads CSAPRDTGGYTF. CDR3 DNA: TGCAGTGCCCCCCGGGACACCGGTGGCTACACCTTC.